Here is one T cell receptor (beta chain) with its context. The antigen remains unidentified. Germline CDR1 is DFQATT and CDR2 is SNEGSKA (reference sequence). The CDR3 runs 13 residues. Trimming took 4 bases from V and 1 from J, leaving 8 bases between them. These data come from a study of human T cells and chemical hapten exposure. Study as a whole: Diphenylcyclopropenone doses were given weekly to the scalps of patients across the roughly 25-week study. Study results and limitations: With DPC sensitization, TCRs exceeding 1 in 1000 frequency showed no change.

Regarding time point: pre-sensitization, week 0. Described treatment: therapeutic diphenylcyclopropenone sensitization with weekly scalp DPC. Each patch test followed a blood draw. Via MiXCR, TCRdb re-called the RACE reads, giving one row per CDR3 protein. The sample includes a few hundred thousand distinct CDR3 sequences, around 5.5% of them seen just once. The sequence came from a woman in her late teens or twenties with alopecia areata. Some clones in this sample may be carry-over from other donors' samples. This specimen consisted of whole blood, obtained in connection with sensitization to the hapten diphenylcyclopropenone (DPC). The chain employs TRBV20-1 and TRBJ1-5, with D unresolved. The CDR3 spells CSATETSNQPQHF. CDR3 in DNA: TGCAGTGCTACGGAGACGAGCAATCAGCCCCAGCATTTT.